These 4 T cell receptor beta chains were sequenced from one sample in a study of T cell responses to AZD1222 COVID-19 vaccine. The assay was immunoSEQ multiplex PCR, and TCRdb's table has in-frame clones only and misses some. This repertoire shows approximately 140,000 clones, roughly 90% found once; its top ten account for just over 5.5%. Sequencing used peripheral blood, obtained on day 0 of AZD1222 vaccination. These receptors all come from an adult in good health.

The chain carries TRBV20-1 and TRBJ1-2; D is uncertain. Per the germline V gene, CDR1 is DFQATT and CDR2 is SNEGSKA (reference sequence). This CDR3 region has 9 residues. V lost 4 bases, J lost 3 bases, and 0 bases lay in between. CDR3 residues: CSANYGYTF. The CDR3 nucleotides read TGCAGTGCTAACTATGGCTACACCTTC.

This clone was seen only a few times. The chain employs TRBV28 and TRBJ1-4, with a weak D call TRBD1 (5 bases). Between the trimmed V and J ends, which lost 5 bases and 7 bases, there was a span of 17 bases. The CDR3 consists of 15 residues. CDR1 and CDR2 (germline): MDHEN, SYDVKM. The CDR3 protein is CASSVPTAGVEKLFF. In nucleotides, the CDR3 is TGTGCCAGCAGTGTGCCGACAGCGGGAGTTGAAAAACTGTTTTTT. The full variable domain, rest sourced from reference TRBV28 and TRBJ1-4, is DVKVTQSSRYLVKRTGEKVFLECVQDMDHENMFWYRQDPGLGLRLIYFSYDVKMKEKGDIPEGYSVSREKKERFSLILESASTNQTSMYLCASSVPTAGVEKLFFGSGTQLSVL.

V usage is TRBV20-1 and J usage is TRBJ2-1; D ambiguous. The CDR3 runs to 11 residues. From germline, CDR1 is DFQATT and CDR2 SNEGSKA (reference sequence). V lost 6 bases to trimming and J lost 3 bases, with 6 bases between them. The CDR3 protein is CSAPDYNEQFF. CDR3 DNA sequence: TGCAGTGCGCCGGACTACAATGAGCAGTTCTTC.

The chain links TRBV28 to TRBJ2-5; TRBD2 agrees at 7 bases. Germline V gives CDR1 MDHEN, CDR2 SYDVKM. The CDR3 is made up of 15 amino acids. V lost 5 bases, J lost 4 bases, and 10 bases stayed unmatched. The CDR3: CASSLTVERGETQYF. CDR3 nucleotides: TGTGCCAGCAGTCTTACCGTCGAGCGGGGAGAGACCCAGTACTTC.